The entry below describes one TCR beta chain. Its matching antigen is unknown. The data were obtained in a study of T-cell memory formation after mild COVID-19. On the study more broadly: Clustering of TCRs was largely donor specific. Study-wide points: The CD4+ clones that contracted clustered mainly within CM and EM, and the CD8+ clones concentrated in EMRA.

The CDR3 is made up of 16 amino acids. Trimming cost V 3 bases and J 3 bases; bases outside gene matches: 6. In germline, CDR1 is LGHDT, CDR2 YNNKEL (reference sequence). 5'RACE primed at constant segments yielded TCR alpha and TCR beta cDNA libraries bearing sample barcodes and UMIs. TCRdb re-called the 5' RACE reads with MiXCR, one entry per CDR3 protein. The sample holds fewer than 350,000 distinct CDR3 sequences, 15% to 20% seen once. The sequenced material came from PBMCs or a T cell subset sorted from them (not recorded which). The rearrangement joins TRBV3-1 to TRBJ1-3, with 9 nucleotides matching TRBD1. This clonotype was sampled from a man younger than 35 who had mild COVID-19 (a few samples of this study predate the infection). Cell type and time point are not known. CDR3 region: CASSHQADRGGNTIYF. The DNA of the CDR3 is TGTGCCAGCAGCCACCAAGCGGACAGGGGTGGAAACACCATATATTTT.